These T cell receptor beta chains were read from a single sample in a study of T cell repertoires in cytomegalovirus infection. TCRdb fed the reads into MiXCR, producing one record per CDR3 protein. Seen here are around 360,000 distinct CDR3 sequences, around a third observed once, and the top ten hold 13%. Their target antigens are unknown. The specimen was cultured PBMCs, collected from culture after CMV antigen stimulation. These receptors were collected from a human donor in good health (CMV status not recorded). Some clones in this sample may be carry-over from other donors' samples. Both conserved end residues are part of each CDR3. Fields, in order: clone size, J gene, D gene, V gene, CDR3 protein, CDR3 DNA. The D gene is left open where the match is weak. The listing skips clone size in some rows; elsewhere it reads once, few, many or a size class.

clone size: few; J gene: TRBJ1-5; D gene: NA; V gene: TRBV28; CDR3 protein: CASRFSDGNQPQHF; CDR3 DNA: TGTGCCAGCAGATTTTCGGATGGCAATCAGCCCCAGCATTTT
clone size: many; J gene: TRBJ1-1; D gene: NA; V gene: TRBV7-2; CDR3 protein: CASSLAIGKSPRNTEAFF; CDR3 DNA: TGTGCCAGCAGCTTAGCAATTGGGAAGAGTCCCCGGAACACTGAAGCTTTCTTT
clone size: few; J gene: TRBJ2-1; D gene: TRBD1; V gene: TRBV7-4; CDR3 protein: CASSLWQGVYNEQFF; CDR3 DNA: TGTGCCAGCAGCTTATGGCAGGGGGTATACAATGAGCAGTTCTTC
clone size: NA; J gene: TRBJ2-1; D gene: TRBD2; V gene: TRBV11-3; CDR3 protein: CASSLEGGRDNEQFF; CDR3 DNA: TGTGCCAGCAGCTTAGAAGGCGGGAGGGACAATGAGCAGTTCTTC
clone size: NA; J gene: TRBJ2-1; D gene: TRBD2; V gene: TRBV20-1; CDR3 protein: CSARGGLAASYNEQFF; CDR3 DNA: TGCAGTGCTAGAGGGGGACTAGCGGCCTCCTACAATGAGCAGTTCTTC
clone size: NA; J gene: TRBJ2-7; D gene: NA; V gene: TRBV7-2; CDR3 protein: CASSLAGESSYEQYF; CDR3 DNA: TGTGCCAGCAGCTTAGCGGGCGAGAGCTCCTACGAGCAGTACTTC
clone size: NA; J gene: TRBJ1-6; D gene: NA; V gene: TRBV12-3/TRBV12-4; CDR3 protein: CASTQTDSSPLHF; CDR3 DNA: TGTGCCAGCACCCAGACAGATTCTTCACCCCTCCACTTT
clone size: NA; J gene: TRBJ1-5; D gene: NA; V gene: TRBV20-1; CDR3 protein: CSARMGEQPQHF; CDR3 DNA: TGCAGTGCTAGAATGGGGGAACAGCCCCAGCATTTT
clone size: few; J gene: TRBJ2-5; D gene: NA; V gene: TRBV5-4; CDR3 protein: CASSLVGTQETQYF; CDR3 DNA: TGTGCCAGCAGCTTGGTTGGTACACAAGAGACCCAGTACTTC
clone size: many; J gene: TRBJ1-3; D gene: NA; V gene: TRBV7-2; CDR3 protein: CASSLGPGSGNTIYF; CDR3 DNA: TGTGCCAGCAGCTTAGGGCCCGGCTCTGGAAACACCATATATTTT
clone size: few; J gene: TRBJ2-1; D gene: TRBD2; V gene: TRBV29-1; CDR3 protein: CSVDPFSGSGYNEQFF; CDR3 DNA: TGCAGCGTTGACCCCTTCAGCGGGAGTGGGTACAATGAGCAGTTCTTC
clone size: NA; J gene: TRBJ1-5; D gene: NA; V gene: TRBV6-2/TRBV6-3; CDR3 protein: CASREIGNQPQHF; CDR3 DNA: TGTGCCAGCAGGGAAATTGGAAATCAGCCCCAGCATTTT
clone size: NA; J gene: TRBJ1-1; D gene: NA; V gene: TRBV12-3/TRBV12-4; CDR3 protein: CASSDVFENTEAFF; CDR3 DNA: TGTGCCAGCAGCGACGTGTTCGAGAACACTGAAGCTTTCTTT
clone size: NA; J gene: TRBJ2-4; D gene: NA; V gene: TRBV27; CDR3 protein: CASSSPGSNIQYF; CDR3 DNA: TGTGCCAGCAGTTCGCCCGGGTCTAACATTCAGTACTTC
clone size: NA; J gene: TRBJ2-5; D gene: TRBD2; V gene: TRBV7-8; CDR3 protein: CACSLGSEGGNQYF; CDR3 DNA: TGTGCCTGCAGCTTAGGTAGCGAGGGAGGGAACCAGTACTTC
clone size: NA; J gene: TRBJ2-4; D gene: NA; V gene: TRBV2; CDR3 protein: CASTPRASPLAKNIQYF; CDR3 DNA: TGTGCCAGCACCCCCCGGGCCTCGCCTTTAGCCAAAAACATTCAGTACTTC
clone size: NA; J gene: TRBJ2-6; D gene: NA; V gene: TRBV18; CDR3 protein: CANYQSGANVLTF; CDR3 DNA: TGTGCCAACTACCAATCTGGGGCCAACGTCCTGACTTTC
clone size: NA; J gene: TRBJ2-5; D gene: NA; V gene: TRBV3-1; CDR3 protein: CASSQAVEGPEGYF; CDR3 DNA: TGTGCCAGCAGCCAAGCCGTGGAGGGGCCGGAAGGGTACTTC
clone size: few; J gene: TRBJ2-5; D gene: NA; V gene: TRBV10-3; CDR3 protein: CAISESQGGETQYF; CDR3 DNA: TGTGCCATCAGTGAGTCGCAAGGGGGTGAGACCCAGTACTTC
clone size: NA; J gene: TRBJ2-1; D gene: TRBD2; V gene: TRBV19; CDR3 protein: CASSISSGGVYNEQFF; CDR3 DNA: TGTGCCAGTAGTATCTCTAGCGGAGGGGTATACAATGAGCAGTTCTTC
clone size: NA; J gene: TRBJ2-3; D gene: TRBD1; V gene: TRBV27; CDR3 protein: CASSSPGQGGPDTQYF; CDR3 DNA: TGTGCCAGCAGTTCCCCGGGACAGGGGGGGCCAGATACGCAGTATTTT
clone size: many; J gene: TRBJ2-3; D gene: TRBD2; V gene: TRBV7-2; CDR3 protein: CASSFSGRDGDTQYF; CDR3 DNA: TGTGCCAGCAGCTTTAGCGGGCGTGATGGAGATACGCAGTATTTT
clone size: NA; J gene: TRBJ1-2; D gene: NA; V gene: TRBV19; CDR3 protein: CASSIASGADYGYTF; CDR3 DNA: TGTGCCAGTAGTATAGCATCGGGGGCGGACTATGGCTACACCTTC
clone size: NA; J gene: TRBJ1-2; D gene: NA; V gene: TRBV10-3; CDR3 protein: CAISESAVYGYTF; CDR3 DNA: TGTGCCATCAGTGAGTCGGCGGTCTATGGCTACACCTTC
clone size: many; J gene: TRBJ2-6; D gene: TRBD1; V gene: TRBV7-2; CDR3 protein: CASSLGRGQGLGANVLTF; CDR3 DNA: TGTGCCAGCAGCTTAGGCCGGGGACAGGGCCTGGGGGCCAACGTCCTGACTTTC
clone size: many; J gene: TRBJ2-7; D gene: TRBD1; V gene: TRBV2; CDR3 protein: CASSGQGYEQYF; CDR3 DNA: TGTGCCAGCTCGGGACAGGGCTACGAGCAGTACTTC
clone size: many; J gene: TRBJ2-1; D gene: NA; V gene: TRBV7-2; CDR3 protein: CASSLNPRVASYNEQFF; CDR3 DNA: TGTGCCAGCAGCTTAAACCCCCGGGTAGCATCCTACAATGAGCAGTTCTTC
clone size: few; J gene: TRBJ2-5; D gene: TRBD1; V gene: TRBV7-3; CDR3 protein: CASSDRGGGTQYF; CDR3 DNA: TGTGCCAGCAGCGACAGGGGCGGCGGGACCCAGTACTTC
clone size: NA; J gene: TRBJ1-6; D gene: NA; V gene: TRBV5-4; CDR3 protein: CASSLDVSYNSPLHF; CDR3 DNA: TGTGCCAGCAGCTTAGATGTCTCCTATAATTCACCCCTCCACTTT
clone size: once; J gene: TRBJ2-3; D gene: TRBD2; V gene: TRBV18; CDR3 protein: CASSPPGLAGGDTQYF; CDR3 DNA: TGTGCCAGCTCACCCCCGGGACTAGCGGGAGGAGATACGCAGTATTTT
clone size: NA; J gene: TRBJ1-4; D gene: NA; V gene: TRBV9; CDR3 protein: CASSVLGSNEKLFF; CDR3 DNA: TGTGCCAGCAGCGTCCTCGGGAGTAATGAAAAACTGTTTTTT
clone size: NA; J gene: TRBJ2-3; D gene: TRBD2; V gene: TRBV5-4; CDR3 protein: CASSSGGTTDTQYF; CDR3 DNA: TGTGCCAGCAGCTCGGGGGGAACCACAGATACGCAGTATTTT
clone size: many; J gene: TRBJ2-5; D gene: NA; V gene: TRBV12-5; CDR3 protein: CASGTGLPQETQYF; CDR3 DNA: TGTGCTAGTGGTACCGGACTTCCCCAAGAGACCCAGTACTTC
clone size: NA; J gene: TRBJ2-5; D gene: NA; V gene: TRBV7-4; CDR3 protein: CAGHAYQETQYF; CDR3 DNA: TGTGCCGGACACGCGTACCAAGAGACCCAGTACTTC
clone size: NA; J gene: TRBJ2-1; D gene: TRBD1; V gene: TRBV7-9; CDR3 protein: CASSRTGEPFF; CDR3 DNA: TGTGCCAGCAGCCGGACAGGGGAACCGTTCTTC
clone size: many; J gene: TRBJ2-5; D gene: NA; V gene: TRBV2; CDR3 protein: CASSAGTPRRETQYF; CDR3 DNA: TGTGCCAGCAGTGCCGGGACTCCCAGGAGAGAGACCCAGTACTTC
clone size: many; J gene: TRBJ2-3; D gene: NA; V gene: TRBV6-2/TRBV6-3; CDR3 protein: CASSSGQLTDTQYF; CDR3 DNA: TGTGCCAGCAGTTCCGGACAGCTCACAGATACGCAGTATTTT
clone size: few; J gene: TRBJ2-3; D gene: TRBD1; V gene: TRBV4-1; CDR3 protein: CASSQENRGADTQYF; CDR3 DNA: TGCGCCAGCAGCCAAGAAAACAGGGGTGCAGATACGCAGTATTTT
clone size: few; J gene: TRBJ2-1; D gene: TRBD1; V gene: TRBV10-3; CDR3 protein: CAIRGQGGNEQFF; CDR3 DNA: TGTGCCATCAGGGGACAGGGGGGCAATGAGCAGTTCTTC
clone size: NA; J gene: TRBJ1-1; D gene: TRBD1; V gene: TRBV28; CDR3 protein: CASSSSGTGEKAFF; CDR3 DNA: TGTGCCAGCAGTAGTTCCGGGACAGGGGAGAAAGCTTTCTTT
clone size: NA; J gene: TRBJ1-3; D gene: TRBD1; V gene: TRBV5-4; CDR3 protein: CASSSTGMRNTIYF; CDR3 DNA: TGTGCCAGCAGCTCGACAGGGATGAGAAACACCATATATTTT
clone size: NA; J gene: TRBJ2-3; D gene: TRBD1; V gene: TRBV4-3; CDR3 protein: CASSQVTGSSTDTQYF; CDR3 DNA: TGCGCCAGCAGCCAAGTGACAGGGTCGAGCACAGATACGCAGTATTTT
clone size: NA; J gene: TRBJ1-2; D gene: NA; V gene: TRBV4-3; CDR3 protein: CASSQDLDYGYTF; CDR3 DNA: TGCGCCAGCAGCCAAGATTTGGACTATGGCTACACCTTC
clone size: NA; J gene: TRBJ2-7; D gene: NA; V gene: TRBV7-2; CDR3 protein: CASSSGRDSYEQYF; CDR3 DNA: TGTGCCAGCAGCTCCGGGCGGGACTCCTACGAGCAGTACTTC
clone size: few; J gene: TRBJ2-7; D gene: NA; V gene: TRBV6-6; CDR3 protein: CASSYRQGSSYEQYF; CDR3 DNA: TGTGCCAGCAGTTACAGGCAGGGATCCTCCTACGAGCAGTACTTC
clone size: NA; J gene: TRBJ1-3; D gene: NA; V gene: TRBV5-5; CDR3 protein: CASSPQYALPGNTIYF; CDR3 DNA: TGTGCCAGCAGCCCCCAATACGCGCTCCCTGGAAACACCATATATTTT
clone size: NA; J gene: TRBJ1-4; D gene: NA; V gene: TRBV28; CDR3 protein: CASSTAGVNEKLFF; CDR3 DNA: TGTGCCAGCAGTACCGCAGGGGTTAATGAAAAACTGTTTTTT
clone size: many; J gene: TRBJ1-2; D gene: TRBD1; V gene: TRBV6-1; CDR3 protein: CASRGQGWLYGYTF; CDR3 DNA: TGTGCCAGCAGAGGACAGGGATGGTTATATGGCTACACCTTC
clone size: NA; J gene: TRBJ1-1; D gene: TRBD1; V gene: TRBV20-1; CDR3 protein: CSAPRQGRFYTEAFF; CDR3 DNA: TGCAGTGCTCCCCGACAGGGTCGGTTTTACACTGAAGCTTTCTTT
clone size: NA; J gene: TRBJ1-4; D gene: NA; V gene: TRBV7-6; CDR3 protein: CASSLGSTTNEKLFF; CDR3 DNA: TGTGCCAGCAGCTTAGGCAGTACAACTAATGAAAAACTGTTTTTT
clone size: many; J gene: TRBJ2-2; D gene: NA; V gene: TRBV12-3/TRBV12-4; CDR3 protein: CASSVGPGITGELFF; CDR3 DNA: TGTGCCAGCAGTGTAGGCCCAGGGATCACCGGGGAGCTGTTTTTT